The 6 T cell receptor beta chains given below trace back to one sample, sequenced in a study of beta chain features in type 1 diabetes. General observations from the study: Type 1 diabetes patients showed a moderate but significant shortening of TCRB CDR3s in all four CD4+ subsets.

These TCRs are of unknown antigen specificity. Reverse transcribing all isolated RNA meant expressed TCRB transcripts were sequenced. Sequenced by immunoSEQ multiplex PCR; TCRdb stores in-frame clones only, minus some. The repertoire consists of over 120,000 clones, with roughly an eighth occurring once and the leading ten covering under 1.5%. The sequencing sample was made of central memory CD4+ T cells from blood. The source is a man between 18 and 29 years old with type 1 diabetes.

Only a few counts were recorded for this clone. J is TRBJ1-2 and V is TRBV30; no definite D call. This CDR3 region has 11 residues. V was clipped by 5 bases and J by 0 bases, with 4 bases between them. From germline, CDR1 is GTSNPN and CDR2 SVGIG (reference sequence). The CDR3 reads CAWDTNYGYTF. The CDR3 DNA follows: TGTGCCTGGGATACTAACTATGGCTACACCTTC.

This clone has just a few counts. The rearrangement uses TRBV30 and TRBJ1-1; 7 bases agree with TRBD1. The CDR3 contains 15 residues. Germline V CDR1 and CDR2: GTSNPN, SVGIG (reference sequence). V trimming: 4 bases; J trimming: 3 bases; junction bases outside the gene matches: 11. The CDR3 DNA reads as TGTGCCTGGAAGCGAGGTGGACAGGTCTACACTGAAGCTTTCTTT. The encoded protein is CAWKRGGQVYTEAFF.

V is TRBV9 and J is TRBJ2-1, with TRBD2 matching over 8 bases. The CDR3 is 15 residues long. With V trimmed by 0 bases and J by 5 bases, 4 bases remained unmatched. CDR1 and CDR2 from the germline V gene are SGDLS and YYNGEE. The CDR3 reads CASSVELAAHNEQFF. The CDR3 DNA reads as TGTGCCAGCAGCGTAGAACTAGCGGCCCACAATGAGCAGTTCTTC.

This clone was recorded many times. The V call is TRBV30, the J call TRBJ2-7; D not certain. Germline assignment: CDR1 GTSNPN and CDR2 SVGIG (reference sequence). Trimming left V 0 bases short and J 6 bases short, with 9 bases between. This CDR3 spans 12 amino acids. CDR3 in DNA: TGTGCCTGGAGTGTACTAAACCGCGAGCAGTACTTC. Protein sequence: CAWSVLNREQYF.

This chain connects TRBV7-8 to TRBJ2-3; D gene ambiguous. Germline CDR1 reads SGHVS; CDR2 reads FQNEAQ. V was trimmed by 1 base and J by 3 bases, leaving 11 bases between them. The CDR3 is made up of 15 amino acids. The CDR3 region is CASSLVSPGTDTQYF. CDR3 nucleotides: TGTGCCAGCAGCTTAGTTTCACCGGGTACAGATACGCAGTATTTT.

This clone turned up a few times. This rearrangement joins TRBV7-2 to TRBJ1-5; D gene unclear. Trimming removed 5 bases at V and 4 bases at J, with 9 bases between. This CDR3 has 13 residues. Germline CDR1 SGHTA, CDR2 FQGNSA. The CDR3 DNA reads TGTGCCAGCAGCAGGACCCGGAATCAGCCCCAGCATTTT. Amino acids: CASSRTRNQPQHF.